This TCR beta chain was identified in a study of blood T cell repertoires in COVID-19. Study-wide context: The analysed material was cDNA or gDNA that came from T cells, B-cell-depleted T cells, or PBMCs.

Original processing methods: Estimation of nucleated cell counts was performed using reference gene primer amplification. TCRdb's table, derived via immunoSEQ multiplex PCR, lists solely in-frame clones and lacks some. V, J and clone size are taken as reported in that table, and D and trimming were inferred from the DNA itself. The sample yields fewer than 150,000 clones, roughly 88% seen once. Germline V gene sequence: CDR1 LGHDT, CDR2 YNNKEL (reference sequence). Trimming removed 5 bases from V and 6 bases from J; junction bases left unmatched: 9. The CDR3 extends over 14 amino acids. The specimen sequenced was peripheral blood. The J gene is TRBJ2-7, the V gene TRBV3-1 (or the pseudogene TRBV3-2), with 8 bases that match TRBD1. The source of this sequence is a human donor in a cohort sampled during active COVID-19. The CDR3 DNA is TGTGCCAGCAGCTACGGACAGGGATTGGGCGAGCAGTACTTC. Translation gives CASSYGQGLGEQYF.